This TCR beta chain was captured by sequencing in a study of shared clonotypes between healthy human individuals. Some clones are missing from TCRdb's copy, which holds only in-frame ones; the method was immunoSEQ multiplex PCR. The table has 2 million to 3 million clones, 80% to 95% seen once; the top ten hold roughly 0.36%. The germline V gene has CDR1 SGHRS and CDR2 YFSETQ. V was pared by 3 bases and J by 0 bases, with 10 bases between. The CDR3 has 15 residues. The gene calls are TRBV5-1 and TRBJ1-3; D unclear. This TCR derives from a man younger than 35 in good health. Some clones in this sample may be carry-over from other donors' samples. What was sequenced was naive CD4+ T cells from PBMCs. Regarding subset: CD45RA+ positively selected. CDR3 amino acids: CASSSDGRSGNTIYF. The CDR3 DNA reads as TGCGCCAGCAGCTCCGACGGGCGCTCTGGAAACACCATATATTTT.